The next 4 T cell receptor beta chains were all read from a single sample in a study of blood T cells in healthy people across ages. The authors ran a second PCR of 7 to 11 cycles using a sample-barcoded 5' primer and a J-beta primer mix. TCRdb processed the 5' RACE reads anew with MiXCR; each CDR3 protein has one entry. The sample lists 700,000 to 850,000 distinct CDR3 sequences, 50% to 65% occurring once. Sequencing input: blood. These receptor sequences come from an elderly man in good health.

V and J are TRBV29-1 and TRBJ2-5, with 9 bases fitting TRBD1. J gave up 4 bases and V 6 bases, and 9 bases lay outside the gene matches. The CDR3 is 14 amino acids. Germline V lookup: CDR1 SQVTM, CDR2 ANQGSEA. The CDR3 sequence is CSVGSSGQGETQYF. CDR3 sequence (DNA): TGCAGCGTCGGGAGTTCGGGACAGGGAGAGACCCAGTACTTC.

CDR3 DNA sequence: TGTGCCAGCAGCCGAGCGACTAGCGGGAGGGGAGGAGAGACCCAGTACTTC. Translated, it gives CASSRATSGRGGETQYF. The chain carries TRBV14 and TRBJ2-7, with 14 positions matching TRBD2. The closer fit of TRBJ2-5 to the DNA end suggests the J call may be wrong. CDR1 and CDR2 from the germline V gene are SGHDN and FVKESK. The CDR3 contains 17 residues.

The chain is built from TRBV7-3 and TRBJ2-2; 9 bases align to TRBD1. The V and J ends lost 2 bases and 1 base, in that order; junction bases with no gene match: 2. Germline CDR1 is SGHTA and CDR2 is FQGTGA. CDR3 length: 16 residues. The CDR3 is CASSLQGQGNTGELFF. The DNA for the CDR3 is TGTGCCAGCAGCTTACAGGGACAGGGGAACACCGGGGAGCTGTTTTTT.

This sequence joins TRBV20-1 and TRBJ2-7; TRBD2 might be the D (7 bases). The germline V gene has CDR1 DFQATT and CDR2 SNEGSKA (reference sequence). This CDR3 has 13 amino acids. V lost 5 bases and J lost 0, with 11 bases in between. CDR3 bases: TGCAGTGCTGGGGAGGGGGTCTCCTACGAGCAGTACTTC. It yields the protein CSAGEGVSYEQYF.